These 19 T cell receptor beta chains came from one sample sequenced in a study of blood T cell repertoires in COVID-19. Data came from immunoSEQ multiplex PCR; TCRdb stores just in-frame clones and leaves some out. Seen here are roughly 65,000 clones, 86% observed once, and the top ten hold about an eighth. Specimen: peripheral blood. These receptors came from a woman aged 55-69 years with acute or convalescent COVID-19.

The chain recombines TRBV7-3 with TRBJ2-1, with TRBD2 as a possible D gene (6 bases). Trimming shortened V by 3 bases and J by 8 bases, and 14 bases separated the two germline ends. Germline V gives CDR1 SGHTA, CDR2 FQGTGA. CDR3 length: 14 residues. CDR3 sequence reads: CASSFSGGHDEQFF. The CDR3 nucleotides read TGTGCCAGCAGCTTCTCCGGGGGTCACGATGAGCAGTTCTTC.

V usage is TRBV6-5 and J usage is TRBJ1-1; 7 nucleotides match TRBD1. With V trimmed by 4 bases and J by 1 base, 6 bases remained unmatched. CDR1 and CDR2 (germline): MNHEY, SVGAGI. The CDR3 consists of 15 residues. The CDR3 bases are TGTGCCAGCAGTTCCCGGGACAGAGGGAACACTGAAGCTTTCTTT. Protein sequence: CASSSRDRGNTEAFF.

This rearrangement joins TRBV9 to TRBJ2-3; 9 bases map to TRBD1. Germline CDR1 reads SGDLS; CDR2 reads YYNGEE. The trim removed 4 bases at V and 5 bases at J, leaving 8 bases unmatched. The CDR3 is made up of 15 amino acids. The CDR3 coding sequence is TGTGCCAGCAGCCTAGGACAGGGGAGAGGAGATACGCAGTATTTT. This codes for CASSLGQGRGDTQYF.

V usage is TRBV7-2 and J usage is TRBJ1-6; the match to TRBD1 covers 7 bases. The germline CDR1 and CDR2 sequences are SGHTA and FQGNSA. Trimming removed 5 bases from V and 5 bases from J; junction bases left unmatched: 6. There are 15 residues in the CDR3. CDR3 sequence (DNA): TGTGCCAGCAGCCAGCGACAGGGTAATAATTCACCCCTCCACTTT. This codes for CASSQRQGNNSPLHF.

The V and J genes are TRBV3-1 (or the pseudogene TRBV3-2) and TRBJ1-1, with a tentative D call TRBD1 (5 bases). The CDR3 sequence is 15 residues long. Per the germline V gene, CDR1 is LGHDT and CDR2 is YNNKEL (reference sequence). Trimming pared 4 bases from V and 3 bases from J, leaving 15 bases between. CDR3 loop: CASSPRTWGDTEAFF. DNA of the CDR3: TGTGCCAGCAGCCCTAGGACCTGGGGGGACACTGAAGCTTTCTTT.

This rearrangement joins TRBV19 to TRBJ1-2, with 8 bases identical to TRBD1. The CDR3 is 15 residues long. Germline CDR1 and CDR2: LNHDA and SQIVND (reference sequence). The V gene end was trimmed by 3 bases and the J gene end by 4 bases; junction bases not matched to a gene: 7. The CDR3 DNA follows: TGTGCCAGTAGTATGGACAGGGTAGGAGGCTATGGCTACACCTTC. Residues: CASSMDRVGGYGYTF. The variable domain in full, completed from reference TRBV19 and TRBJ1-2, reads DGGITQSPKYLFRKEGQNVTLSCEQNLNHDAMYWYRQDPGQGLRLIYYSQIVNDFQKGDIAEGYSVSREKKESFPLTVTSAQKNPTAFYLCASSMDRVGGYGYTFGSGTRLTVV.

This chain links TRBV5-1 with TRBJ2-3, with 8 nucleotides matching TRBD1. The CDR3 runs to 14 residues. Germline CDR1 SGHRS, CDR2 YFSETQ. With V trimmed by 9 bases and J by 1 base, 7 bases remained unmatched. The CDR3 reads CATRDRLGTDTQYF. CDR3 coding DNA: TGCGCCACTCGGGACAGGCTGGGCACAGATACGCAGTATTTT.

CDR3 DNA: TGCGCCAGCAGCCCAGGGGCCGACTACGAGCAGTACTTC. Translating it yields CASSPGADYEQYF. The chain combines TRBV5-1 with TRBJ2-7; D might be TRBD1 (6 bases). Germline V gives CDR1 SGHRS, CDR2 YFSETQ. There are 13 residues in the CDR3. V was shortened by 4 bases and J by 3 bases, with 11 bases between the two germline ends. The whole variable domain, remainder taken from reference TRBV5-1 and TRBJ2-7, is KAGVTQTPRYLIKTRGQQVTLSCSPISGHRSVSWYQQTPGQGLQFLFEYFSETQRNKGNFPGRFSGRQFSNSRSEMNVSTLELGDSALYLCASSPGADYEQYFGPGTRLTVT.

This chain uses TRBV5-5 with TRBJ1-4, with TRBD1 matching over 9 bases. Germline CDR1 and CDR2: SGHKS and YYEKEE (reference sequence). The CDR3 runs 18 residues. V was clipped by 1 base and J by 3 bases; unmatched bases: 10. CDR3 bases: TGTGCCAGCAGCTTGAGGGGGACAGGGAATCGCCCTAATGAAAAACTGTTTTTT. Amino acids: CASSLRGTGNRPNEKLFF.

V and J are TRBV7-8 and TRBJ2-7, with TRBD1 as a possible D gene (5 bases). V lost 6 bases and J lost 3, with 15 bases in between. The CDR3 covers 14 residues. In germline, CDR1 is SGHVS, CDR2 FQNEAQ. The CDR3: CASSRRQTSYEQYF. The CDR3 nucleotides are TGTGCCAGCAGTAGGAGACAGACCAGCTACGAGCAGTACTTC.

This chain links TRBV5-1 with TRBJ2-2, with TRBD2 as a possible D gene (5 bases). V dropped 4 bases and J dropped 3 bases, with 10 bases sitting between them. CDR3 size: 14 residues. CDR1 is SGHRS and CDR2 is YFSETQ in the germline V gene. CDR3 loop: CASSRYGDTGELFF. The CDR3, as DNA: TGCGCCAGCAGCCGATACGGGGACACCGGGGAGCTGTTTTTT.

This clone was counted only a few times. V and J are TRBV7-6 and TRBJ2-7, with 9 positions matching TRBD1. The CDR3 runs 17 residues. Trimming removed 5 bases from V and 3 bases from J; junction bases left unmatched: 14. Looked up from germline, CDR1 is SGHVS and CDR2 is FNYEAQ. The CDR3 reads CASSPQVPDRGFYEQYF. As DNA, the CDR3 is TGTGCCAGCAGCCCCCAAGTCCCGGACAGGGGTTTCTACGAGCAGTACTTC.

The chain recombines TRBV12-3 or TRBV12-4 with TRBJ2-3, with a weak D call TRBD2 (6 bases). There are 13 residues in the CDR3. V was trimmed by 6 bases and J by 3 bases, leaving 10 bases between them. The CDR3 region has the DNA TGTGCCAGCAGACCTCGGGGGACAGATACGCAGTATTTT. Translation gives CASRPRGTDTQYF.

Comment on this clone: Other DNA variants within this sample encode the same CDR3. The chain couples TRBV5-4 to TRBJ2-5; D uncertain. Germline lookup yields CDR1 SGHNT and CDR2 YYREEE (reference sequence). The CDR3 length is 12 residues. Trimming pared 1 base from V and 3 bases from J, leaving 4 bases between. The CDR3 DNA is TGTGCCAGCAGCTTGTATGAAGAGACCCAGTACTTC. This sequence encodes CASSLYEETQYF.

This chain uses TRBV4-1 with TRBJ1-5; 9 positions agree with TRBD1. Looked up from germline, CDR1 is MGHRA and CDR2 is YSYEKL. This CDR3 region has 15 residues. The junction had 4 bases not matched to a gene; V was cut back by 0 bases and J by 7 bases. CDR3 sequence (DNA): TGCGCCAGCAGCCAAGAAGGGACAGGGCACCAGCCCCAGCATTTT. It is translated as CASSQEGTGHQPQHF.

The chain uses TRBV7-8 and TRBJ1-4, with D maybe TRBD1 (6 bases). V gave up 3 bases and J gave up 4 bases, with 9 bases separating them. This CDR3 is built from 14 residues. Germline CDR1 is SGHVS and CDR2 is FQNEAQ. CDR3 sequence (DNA): TGTGCCAGCAGCTTCCGGGACATTAATGAAAAACTGTTTTTT. This sequence encodes CASSFRDINEKLFF. Full variable domain (remainder filled in from reference TRBV7-8 and TRBJ1-4): GAGVSQSPRYKVAKRGQDVALRCDPISGHVSLFWYQQALGQGPEFLTYFQNEAQLDKSGLPSDRFFAERPEGSVSTLKIQRTQQEDSAVYLCASSFRDINEKLFFGSGTQLSVL.

The gene calls are TRBV3-1 (or the pseudogene TRBV3-2) and TRBJ1-6, with D possibly matching TRBD1 (6 bases). The germline V and J ends were trimmed by 9 bases and 13 bases, with 16 bases remaining between them. From germline, CDR1 is LGHDT and CDR2 YNNKEL (reference sequence). This CDR3 contains 12 residues. The CDR3: CASRTVPGPLHF. The CDR3 DNA follows: TGTGCCAGTAGGACAGTGCCTGGGCCCCTCCACTTT.

The J gene is TRBJ1-3, the V gene TRBV5-1; TRBD1 aligns across 7 bases. J was trimmed by 2 bases and V by 0 bases; bases with no gene match: 2. The CDR3 is 15 residues long. Germline V gene sequence: CDR1 SGHRS, CDR2 YFSETQ. The CDR3 nucleotides are TGCGCCAGCAGCTTGGAGGGGACAGCTGGAAACACCATATATTTT. Its protein product is CASSLEGTAGNTIYF. Complete variable domain (other parts from reference TRBV5-1 and TRBJ1-3): KAGVTQTPRYLIKTRGQQVTLSCSPISGHRSVSWYQQTPGQGLQFLFEYFSETQRNKGNFPGRFSGRQFSNSRSEMNVSTLELGDSALYLCASSLEGTAGNTIYFGEGSWLTVV.

The V gene is TRBV5-1, the J gene TRBJ2-7; D is possibly TRBD2 (7 bases). Trimming shortened V by 1 base and J by 6 bases, and 17 bases separated the two germline ends. CDR3 length: 15 residues. Germline assignment: CDR1 SGHRS and CDR2 YFSETQ. The DNA for the CDR3 is TGCGCCAGCAGCTTGCAGGGGACTACCCTCCGCGAGCAGTACTTC. This encodes CASSLQGTTLREQYF.